The 25 T cell receptor beta chains reported below all come from one sample, sequenced in a study of blood T cells in healthy people across ages. Next came a second PCR, run for roughly 6 to 11 cycles, which used a sample-barcoded 5' primer along with a J-beta primer mix. One entry per CDR3 protein, called by TCRdb with MiXCR from the 5' RACE reads. The sample lists roughly 1.9 million distinct CDR3 sequences, approximately 39% occurring once. Sequencing input: blood. Every receptor here comes from a human donor in good health.

This rearrangement joins TRBV9 to TRBJ1-4; D gene ambiguous. V was shortened by 0 bases and J by 3 bases, with 9 bases between the two germline ends. Germline V gene lookup returns CDR1 SGDLS and CDR2 YYNGEE. This CDR3 is built from 15 residues. CDR3 nucleotide sequence: TGTGCCAGCAGCGTAGGGAGTTCGTCTAATGAAAAACTGTTTTTT. Protein sequence: CASSVGSSSNEKLFF.

In this sample, this clonotype turned up a few times. An end of the junction does not agree with germline; a read error may underlie this. V usage is TRBV10-3 and J usage is TRBJ2-5, with 9 nucleotides matching TRBD2. The length of the CDR3 is 14 residues. Germline V gene data show CDR1 as ENHRY and CDR2 as SYGVKD. Here the CDR3 DNA reads TGTGCTATCAATCGTACTAGCGGGCAGGAGACCCAGTACTTC. Its translation is CAINRTSGQETQYF.

This clonotype came up a few times. The rearrangement links TRBV3-1 to TRBJ2-7, with D perhaps matching TRBD2 (5 bases). The CDR3 has 14 amino acids. Per germline, CDR1 LGHDT and CDR2 YNNKEL (reference sequence). Trimming shortened V by 4 bases and J by 3 bases, and 13 bases separated the two germline ends. CDR3 nucleotide sequence: TGTGCCAGCAGCCTACGGGAACAGATCTACGAGCAGTACTTC. This sequence encodes CASSLREQIYEQYF.

The CDR3: CAISLSQRGQGEGYGYTF. Here the CDR3 DNA reads TGTGCCATCAGTCTATCCCAACGCGGACAGGGAGAAGGGTATGGCTACACCTTC. V usage is TRBV10-3 and J usage is TRBJ1-2, with 8 positions matching TRBD1. Trimming at V came to 5 bases and at J to 5 bases, leaving 19 bases not matched to a gene. CDR3 length equals 18 residues. Per the germline V gene, CDR1 is ENHRY and CDR2 is SYGVKD.

To note about this clonotype: An end of the junction does not agree with germline; a read error may underlie this. This chain's CDR3 is CASTRDRGPETQYF. Written as DNA, the CDR3 is TGTGCTAGCACTCGGGACAGGGGTCCGGAGACCCAGTACTTC. The chain recombines TRBV6-1 with TRBJ2-5; TRBD1 agrees at 10 bases. Per the germline V gene, CDR1 is MNHNS and CDR2 is SASEGT. The CDR3 contains 14 residues.

The V gene is TRBV19, the J gene TRBJ1-2, with D possibly matching TRBD1 (5 bases). The CDR3 runs 17 residues. V shed 3 bases and J shed 7 bases, with 24 bases lying between them. The V gene's germline CDR1 is LNHDA and CDR2 SQIVND (reference sequence). The CDR3 sequence: CASSIGQGGLGSGGYTF. The CDR3 DNA reads TGTGCCAGTAGTATTGGGCAGGGCGGATTGGGGAGCGGTGGCTACACCTTC.

This clonotype was counted only a few times. This chain links TRBV6-2 or TRBV6-3 with TRBJ2-1; a weak D match, TRBD2 (5 bases). The CDR3 has 15 residues. Germline V lookup: CDR1 MNHEY, CDR2 SVGEGT. The V gene lost 5 bases and the J gene lost 4 bases, with 15 bases spanning the gap. As DNA, the CDR3 is TGTGCCAGCAGTCTCCAAGCCGGGGAGTACAATGAGCAGTTCTTC. Residues: CASSLQAGEYNEQFF.

The chain employs TRBV2 and TRBJ2-5; no firm D call. Germline loops: CDR1 SNHLY, CDR2 FYNNEI. V was clipped by 7 bases and J by 2 bases, with 17 bases between them. The CDR3 is made up of 15 amino acids. The CDR3 spells CASKYQRSPQETQYF. The CDR3 coding sequence is TGTGCCAGCAAGTATCAACGGTCCCCACAAGAGACCCAGTACTTC. The full variable domain, with the rest looked up from reference TRBV2 and TRBJ2-5, is EPEVTQTPSHQVTQMGQEVILRCVPISNHLYFYWYRQILGQKVEFLVSFYNNEISEKSEIFDDQFSVERPDGSNFTLKIRSTKLEDSAMYFCASKYQRSPQETQYFGPGTRLLVL.

This clonotype appeared a few times. The chain employs TRBV4-3 and TRBJ1-4, with no clear D. The germline V gene encodes CDR1 LGHNA and CDR2 YSLEER. Trimming shortened V by 0 bases and J by 0 bases, and 8 bases separated the two germline ends. The CDR3 sequence is 16 residues long. In DNA, the CDR3 is TGCGCCAGCAGCCAAGATTTGGGGACAACTAATGAAAAACTGTTTTTT. Amino acids: CASSQDLGTTNEKLFF.

This clonotype has more than one count but fewer than ten. CDR3 DNA: TGTGCCAGCAGCTTAGACGGGACAGGCGAAGCTTTCTTT. Protein product: CASSLDGTGEAFF. V is TRBV7-2 and J is TRBJ1-1, with 8 bases lining up with TRBD1. In germline, CDR1 is SGHTA, CDR2 FQGNSA. Trimming cost V 1 base and J 8 bases; bases outside gene matches: 3. The CDR3 has 13 amino acids.

This clonotype was counted only a few times. The chain couples TRBV7-2 to TRBJ2-3; 7 positions match TRBD2. This CDR3 has 16 amino acids. Germline V CDR1 and CDR2: SGHTA, FQGNSA. J was trimmed by 1 base and V by 5 bases; bases with no gene match: 9. As DNA, the CDR3 is TGTGCCAGCAGCCCTCGTCTTCGGGGGGGCACAGATACGCAGTATTTT. As protein: CASSPRLRGGTDTQYF.

The chain joins TRBV20-1 to TRBJ2-5, with 10 bases identical to TRBD2. The ends lost 5 bases at V and 2 bases at J; junction bases unmatched: 8. CDR1 and CDR2 (germline): DFQATT, SNEGSKA (reference sequence). This CDR3 contains 15 residues. CDR3 DNA sequence: TGCAGTGCTGGAGCGGGGGGGCAGTATCAAGAGACCCAGTACTTC. Encoded protein: CSAGAGGQYQETQYF.

This clonotype appeared a few times. As DNA, the CDR3 is TGTGCCAGCAGTGTAGTACTAGCAGATACGCAGTATTTT. It is translated as CASSVVLADTQYF. The rearrangement joins TRBV6-4 to TRBJ2-3; the D gene is possibly TRBD2 (5 bases). The CDR3 loop spans 13 amino acids. In germline, CDR1 is MRHNA, CDR2 SNTAGT. Trimming took 4 bases from V and 4 from J, leaving 9 bases between them.

To note about this clonotype: This may arise from a read error, as a much more abundant clone is one base away. The genes are TRBV5-1 and TRBJ2-7; 7 bases are shared with TRBD1. The V and J ends lost 0 bases and 1 base, in that order; junction bases with no gene match: 4. Germline CDR1 SGHRS, CDR2 YFSETQ. There are 15 residues in the CDR3. The CDR3 is CASSLGGQYSYEQYF. The CDR3 region has the DNA TGCGCCAGCAGCTTGGGGGGACAGTATTCCTACGAGCAGTACTTC.

The chain combines TRBV24-1 with TRBJ1-2, with unresolved D. The germline V gene encodes CDR1 KGHDR and CDR2 SFDVKD. This CDR3 is 14 amino acids long. The ends were cut back, 0 bases at V and 4 bases at J, with 8 bases in the middle. The CDR3 DNA reads as TGTGCCACCAGTGATTTGAACAGACCCTATGGCTACACCTTC. Its translation is CATSDLNRPYGYTF.

This clonotype was counted ten times or more. The chain uses TRBV5-6 and TRBJ2-7; 13 nucleotides line up with TRBD2. Per the germline V gene, CDR1 is SGHDT and CDR2 is YYEEEE. The CDR3 is made up of 15 amino acids. The V and J ends lost 3 bases and 2 bases, in that order; junction bases with no gene match: 2. CDR3 sequence: CASSSLAGGPYEQYF. CDR3 bases: TGTGCCAGCAGCTCACTAGCGGGGGGGCCCTACGAGCAGTACTTC. Together with reference TRBV5-6 and TRBJ2-7, the CDR3 gives the full variable domain: DAGVTQSPTHLIKTRGQQVTLRCSPKSGHDTVSWYQQALGQGPQFIFQYYEEEERQRGNFPDRFSGHQFPNYSSELNVNALLLGDSALYLCASSSLAGGPYEQYFGPGTRLTVT.

The chain is built from TRBV24-1 and TRBJ1-4, with no clear D. The CDR3 runs 13 residues. Between the trimmed V and J ends, which lost 4 bases and 8 bases, there was a span of 10 bases. The germline V gene has CDR1 KGHDR and CDR2 SFDVKD. CDR3 amino acids: CATSDHISEKLFF. CDR3 DNA: TGTGCCACCAGTGACCACATCAGCGAAAAACTGTTTTTT.

The sample holds a few counts of this clonotype. This rearrangement joins TRBV6-5 to TRBJ2-1, with D unclear. Germline CDR1 reads MNHEY; CDR2 reads SVGAGI. The CDR3 is made up of 13 amino acids. Trimming cost V 5 bases and J 3 bases, with 8 bases left between them. The CDR3 bases are TGTGCCAGCAGTCGAAGACTCTACAATGAGCAGTTCTTC. Protein sequence: CASSRRLYNEQFF.

This clonotype appeared a few times. The rearrangement uses TRBV6-6 and TRBJ2-3; TRBD2 is a possible D gene (6 bases). Germline-derived CDR1 and CDR2 are MNHNY and SVGAGI (reference sequence). V dropped 2 bases and J dropped 0 bases, with 15 bases sitting between them. The CDR3 covers 17 residues. CDR3 protein: CASSYPTTRGSTDTQYF. In DNA, the CDR3 is TGTGCCAGCAGTTACCCCACCACACGGGGGAGCACAGATACGCAGTATTTT.

In its sample, this clonotype was seen a few times. The chain uses TRBV20-1 and TRBJ2-1; TRBD2 matches 10 bases. Germline assignment: CDR1 DFQATT and CDR2 SNEGSKA (reference sequence). V lost 0 bases and J lost 8; bases outside the gene matches: 13. CDR3 size: 17 residues. CDR3 residues: CSARDRITSGVIYEQFF. The CDR3 nucleotides read TGCAGTGCTAGAGATCGGATCACTAGCGGGGTTATCTATGAGCAGTTCTTC.

This clonotype was observed a few times. The chain is built from TRBV29-1 and TRBJ1-1, with D perhaps TRBD1 (6 bases). V shed 4 bases and J shed 3 bases, with 12 bases lying between them. The CDR3 is 13 residues long. CDR1 and CDR2 from the germline V gene are SQVTM and ANQGSEA. The CDR3 here is CSVGGQFDTEAFF. The CDR3 coding sequence is TGCAGCGTTGGGGGGCAATTCGACACTGAAGCTTTCTTT.

The V and J genes are TRBV19 and TRBJ2-7; D perhaps matches TRBD1 (5 bases). This CDR3 is 14 amino acids long. Germline assignment: CDR1 LNHDA and CDR2 SQIVND (reference sequence). V was shortened by 3 bases and J by 5 bases, with 14 bases between the two germline ends. CDR3 in amino acids: CASSIQGSWNEQYF. DNA of the CDR3: TGTGCCAGTAGTATCCAGGGCTCTTGGAACGAGCAGTACTTC.

The rearrangement uses TRBV7-9 and TRBJ2-2; no clear D. This CDR3 is 17 amino acids long. V shed 5 bases and J shed 0 bases, with 16 bases lying between them. Germline-derived CDR1 and CDR2 are SEHNR and FQNEAQ (reference sequence). CDR3 loop: CASSPATGSPNTGELFF. The DNA of the CDR3 is TGTGCCAGCAGCCCTGCGACCGGCAGCCCGAACACCGGGGAGCTGTTTTTT.

This clonotype was found once. The rearrangement uses TRBV7-9 and TRBJ1-2; D might be TRBD1 (5 bases). V lost 5 bases and J lost 3, with 16 bases in between. Per germline, CDR1 SEHNR and CDR2 FQNEAQ (reference sequence). There are 15 residues in the CDR3. The CDR3 region has the DNA TGTGCCAGCAGCCCCCGTAGGGGTACTGACTATGGCTACACCTTC. Its translation: CASSPRRGTDYGYTF.

CDR3 protein: CASSPGANSNQPQHF. The CDR3 bases are TGCGCCAGCAGCCCAGGTGCCAATAGCAATCAGCCCCAGCATTTT. The V gene is TRBV5-1, the J gene TRBJ1-5; D is uncertain. Per germline, CDR1 SGHRS and CDR2 YFSETQ. This CDR3 has 15 residues. V lost 4 bases to trimming and J lost 0 bases, with 11 bases between them. Filled out from reference TRBV5-1 and TRBJ1-5, the complete variable domain reads KAGVTQTPRYLIKTRGQQVTLSCSPISGHRSVSWYQQTPGQGLQFLFEYFSETQRNKGNFPGRFSGRQFSNSRSEMNVSTLELGDSALYLCASSPGANSNQPQHFGDGTRLSIL.